This T cell receptor beta chain was recovered during a study of blood T cell repertoires in COVID-19. The method was immunoSEQ multiplex PCR; TCRdb's version includes in-frame clones alone and lacks a portion of them. The sample shows 130,000 to 150,000 clones, around four fifths of them seen only once. Across about 22 US areas, participants ranged in age from roughly 18 to 95 years. The germline V gene encodes CDR1 LGHNA and CDR2 YNFKEQ. Trimming at V came to 0 bases and at J to 1 base, leaving 8 bases not matched to a gene. The CDR3 sequence is 18 residues long. This chain joins TRBV4-2 and TRBJ2-3; 9 nucleotides agree with TRBD2. The sequenced sample was PBMCs or T cells enriched from blood (not recorded which). The clonotype was recovered from a woman aged 40 to 55 who had recovered from COVID-19. The DNA for the CDR3 is TGTGCCAGCAGCCAAGACGGGGCGGGAGGGTCGCGCACAGATACGCAGTATTTT. It specifies CASSQDGAGGSRTDTQYF.